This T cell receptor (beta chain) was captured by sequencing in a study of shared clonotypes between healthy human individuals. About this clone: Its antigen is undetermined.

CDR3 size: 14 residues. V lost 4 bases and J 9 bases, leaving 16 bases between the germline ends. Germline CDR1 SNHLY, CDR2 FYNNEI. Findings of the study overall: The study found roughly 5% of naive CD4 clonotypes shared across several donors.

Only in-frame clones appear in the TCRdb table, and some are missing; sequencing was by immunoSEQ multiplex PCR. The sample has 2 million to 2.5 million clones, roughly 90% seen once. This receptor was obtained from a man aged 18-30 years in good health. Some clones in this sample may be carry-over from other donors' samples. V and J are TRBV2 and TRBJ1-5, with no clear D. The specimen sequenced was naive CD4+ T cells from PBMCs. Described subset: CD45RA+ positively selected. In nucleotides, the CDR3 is TGTGCCAGCAGTGCTTTTTTGGCGGACGGGCCCCAGCATTTT. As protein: CASSAFLADGPQHF.